This record covers a single T cell receptor (beta chain). These data belong to a study of OX40 agonist ivuxolimab in advanced cancers. Produced via immunoSEQ multiplex PCR; TCRdb's table is partial and in-frame only. The repertoire has 70,000 to 95,000 clones, approximately 94% of them found once; the top ten carry 2% to 3%. CDR3 length: 17 residues. V shed 0 bases and J 4 bases; nucleotides not matched to a gene: 10. Germline V gives CDR1 SGHDT, CDR2 YYEEEE. The V gene is TRBV5-6, the J gene TRBJ2-3, with 8 positions matching TRBD2. The TCR was taken from an adult with an advanced solid tumor such as melanoma, head and neck, liver or kidney cancer. The specimen comprised CD4+ or CD8+ T cells sorted from blood, sampled in a trial of the OX40 agonist ivuxolimab. The CDR3 is CASSLERREVLADTQYF. CDR3 DNA: TGTGCCAGCAGCTTGGAGAGGCGGGAGGTTCTAGCAGATACGCAGTATTTT.